A single sample is the source of the 25 T cell receptor beta chains below, sequenced in a study of cytomegalovirus exposure and HLA in healthy donors. PCR employed 60 Vbeta and 13 Jbeta primers. TCRdb keeps only in-frame clones here, not all; method: immunoSEQ multiplex PCR. This sample carries more than 150,000 clones, 81% of them seen once, and the ten largest clones take 1.3%. Specimen: PBMCs. The source is a man in his fifties in good health and CMV-seropositive.

The chain couples TRBV19 to TRBJ2-7; TRBD2 matches 7 bases. The V segment lost 6 bases and the J segment 3 bases; nucleotides outside the gene matches: 8. CDR1 and CDR2 from the germline V gene are LNHDA and SQIVND (reference sequence). The CDR3 length is 14 residues. The CDR3 here is CASRESGNDYEQYF. In DNA form, the CDR3 reads TGTGCCAGTAGGGAAAGCGGGAACGACTACGAGCAGTACTTC.

This chain joins TRBV6-6 and TRBJ2-7, with 9 bases lining up with TRBD1. Germline loops: CDR1 MNHNY, CDR2 SVGAGI (reference sequence). J was trimmed by 3 bases and V by 9 bases; bases with no gene match: 9. The CDR3 is 14 residues long. This chain's CDR3 is CASQRDRAGYEQYF. Here the CDR3 DNA reads TGTGCCAGTCAAAGGGACAGGGCGGGCTACGAGCAGTACTTC.

The chain couples TRBV27 to TRBJ2-3; 10 nucleotides match TRBD2. V dropped 0 bases and J dropped 0; count of bases not matched to a gene: 9. Looked up from germline, CDR1 is MNHEY and CDR2 is SMNVEV (reference sequence). The CDR3 runs to 19 residues. The CDR3 protein is CASSLSGPSGGLSTDTQYF. The CDR3 nucleotides are TGTGCCAGCAGTTTATCGGGTCCTAGCGGGGGCCTCAGCACAGATACGCAGTATTTT.

The chain combines TRBV6-5 with TRBJ1-4; TRBD1 matches at 7 bases. Germline V gives CDR1 MNHEY, CDR2 SVGAGI. The V and J ends lost 7 bases and 4 bases, in that order; junction bases with no gene match: 6. The CDR3 is 14 residues long. This CDR3 reads CASKPGQNNEKLFF. CDR3 DNA sequence: TGTGCCAGCAAACCGGGACAGAATAATGAAAAACTGTTTTTT.

Note on this clone: The junction departs from germline at one end; a sequencing error may be responsible. Other nucleotide sequences from this sample produce the same CDR3. The V gene is TRBV5-1, the J gene TRBJ1-2; TRBD1 aligns across 10 bases. CDR1 is SGHRS and CDR2 is YFSETQ in the germline V gene. This CDR3 region has 13 residues. The chain's CDR3 is CASSPGTGDGYTF. The CDR3 coding sequence is TGCGCCAGCAGCCCGGGGACAGGGGATGGCTATACCTTC.

The chain carries TRBV5-6 and TRBJ1-1; no reliable D call. The germline CDR1 and CDR2 sequences are SGHDT and YYEEEE. The ends were cut back, 4 bases at V and 0 bases at J, with 4 bases in the middle. The CDR3 totals 12 residues. CDR3 sequence: CASSLVNTEAFF. The CDR3 DNA reads as TGTGCCAGCAGCCTCGTGAACACTGAAGCTTTCTTT. The whole variable domain, remainder taken from reference TRBV5-6 and TRBJ1-1, is DAGVTQSPTHLIKTRGQQVTLRCSPKSGHDTVSWYQQALGQGPQFIFQYYEEEERQRGNFPDRFSGHQFPNYSSELNVNALLLGDSALYLCASSLVNTEAFFGQGTRLTVV.

The chain carries TRBV5-1 and TRBJ2-1; possibly TRBD2 for D (6 bases). Germline V gene sequence: CDR1 SGHRS, CDR2 YFSETQ. The CDR3 is 14 amino acids. V shed 3 bases and J shed 3 bases, with 10 bases lying between them. The CDR3 sequence: CASSSLTSYNEQFF. CDR3 DNA sequence: TGCGCCAGCAGCTCCCTGACTAGCTACAATGAGCAGTTCTTC.

This chain links TRBV11-2 with TRBJ1-4, with TRBD1 matching 7 bases. The CDR3 consists of 15 residues. V gave up 6 bases and J gave up 5 bases; unmatched junction bases: 9. Per germline, CDR1 SGHAT and CDR2 FQNNGV. The CDR3, as DNA: TGTGCCAGCAGGAATCCGGGACAGATAAATGAAAAACTGTTTTTT. Residues: CASRNPGQINEKLFF.

This sequence joins TRBV5-5 and TRBJ1-1; D is perhaps TRBD1 (5 bases). The CDR3 length is 13 residues. CDR1 is SGHKS and CDR2 is YYEKEE in the germline V gene (reference sequence). V gave up 3 bases and J gave up 2 bases, with 8 bases separating them. CDR3 amino acids: CASSSDINTEAFF. For the CDR3, the DNA is TGTGCCAGCAGCTCGGACATCAACACTGAAGCTTTCTTT.

This chain uses TRBV9 with TRBJ2-1; TRBD2 matches 7 bases. Germline loops: CDR1 SGDLS, CDR2 YYNGEE. V trimming: 6 bases; J trimming: 0 bases; junction bases outside the gene matches: 3. CDR3 length: 14 residues. Written as DNA, the CDR3 is TGTGCCAGCAAGGGCGGGAGCTCCTACAATGAGCAGTTCTTC. Encoded protein: CASKGGSSYNEQFF.

This clone was detected only once. The chain combines TRBV7-8 with TRBJ2-5, with TRBD1 matching 8 bases. The length of the CDR3 is 14 residues. Germline loops: CDR1 SGHVS, CDR2 FQNEAQ. Unmatched junction bases numbered 9, after V lost 7 bases and J lost 5 bases. The CDR3 region is CASTVDRGDETQYF. CDR3 bases: TGTGCCAGCACCGTTGACAGGGGCGATGAGACCCAGTACTTC.

The chain couples TRBV28 to TRBJ2-3; possibly TRBD1 for D (5 bases). CDR3 size: 16 residues. Germline lookup yields CDR1 MDHEN and CDR2 SYDVKM. Trimming stripped 4 bases from V and 1 base from J, with 15 bases between. The CDR3 DNA sequence: TGTGCCAGCAGTTACCTGACAGTCGAAGGCACAGATACGCAGTATTTT. Protein: CASSYLTVEGTDTQYF.

The chain employs TRBV27 and TRBJ1-2, with 8 bases that match TRBD1. The CDR3 consists of 14 residues. V lost 2 bases and J lost 4; bases outside the gene matches: 3. Germline CDR1 is MNHEY and CDR2 is SMNVEV (reference sequence). In DNA, the CDR3 is TGTGCCAGCAGTTTAAGGACAGGGAGCTATGGCTACACCTTC. As protein: CASSLRTGSYGYTF.

The rearrangement joins TRBV9 to TRBJ2-2; D gene uncertain. Trimming stripped 2 bases from V and 2 bases from J, with 4 bases between. This CDR3 spans 13 amino acids. The germline V gene encodes CDR1 SGDLS and CDR2 YYNGEE. The CDR3 is CASSVSNTGELFF. Written as DNA, the CDR3 is TGTGCCAGCAGCGTTTCTAACACCGGGGAGCTGTTTTTT.

This chain joins TRBV25-1 and TRBJ2-1, with 12 bases aligning to TRBD1. CDR3 length: 15 amino acids. From germline, CDR1 is MGHDK and CDR2 SYGVNS. The ends lost 2 bases at V and 9 bases at J; junction bases unmatched: 5. In DNA form, the CDR3 reads TGTGCCAGCAGTGAAGCTGGGACAGGGGGCTTTGAGCAGTTCTTC. As protein: CASSEAGTGGFEQFF.

This clone was recorded a few times. The rearrangement links TRBV27 to TRBJ2-7, with 8 bases lining up with TRBD1. Germline V gene lookup returns CDR1 MNHEY and CDR2 SMNVEV (reference sequence). The CDR3 is 14 residues long. J gave up 3 bases and V 6 bases, and 7 bases lay outside the gene matches. The CDR3 sequence is CASSRFGTGYEQYF. DNA for the CDR3: TGTGCCAGCAGCCGATTCGGGACAGGCTACGAGCAGTACTTC.

The chain links TRBV5-1 to TRBJ2-1, with a weak D call TRBD2 (6 bases). The CDR3 covers 13 residues. Trimming stripped 0 bases from V and 7 bases from J, with 8 bases between. CDR1 is SGHRS and CDR2 is YFSETQ in the germline V gene. The chain's CDR3 is CASSLAGGNEQFF. The CDR3 nucleotides are TGCGCCAGCAGCTTGGCCGGGGGTAATGAGCAGTTCTTC.

The table lists this clone with a count of one. The genes are TRBV19 and TRBJ2-7, with TRBD2 as a possible D gene (6 bases). V was clipped by 5 bases and J by 2 bases, with 13 bases between them. In germline, CDR1 is LNHDA, CDR2 SQIVND (reference sequence). This CDR3 contains 14 residues. CDR3 DNA: TGTGCCAGTAGTGGCGGGGTGCTCCCCTACGAGCAGTACTTC. This codes for CASSGGVLPYEQYF.

In its sample, this clone was seen once. The chain is built from TRBV19 and TRBJ1-1; 9 nucleotides align to TRBD1. Germline assignment: CDR1 LNHDA and CDR2 SQIVND (reference sequence). This CDR3 comprises 16 residues. Trimming took 4 bases from V and 1 from J; bases not matched to a gene: 7. Here the CDR3 reads CASSTQPGQGNTEAFF. The CDR3, as DNA: TGTGCCAGTAGTACGCAACCGGGACAGGGGAACACTGAAGCTTTCTTT.

The chain couples TRBV30 to TRBJ2-7; weak D call: TRBD2 (6 bases). The CDR3 is 13 residues long. Looked up from germline, CDR1 is GTSNPN and CDR2 is SVGIG (reference sequence). V lost 0 bases and J 3 bases, leaving 9 bases between the germline ends. The CDR3 loop reads CAWSVGSNYEQYF. CDR3 sequence (DNA): TGTGCCTGGAGTGTCGGGAGTAACTACGAGCAGTACTTC.

This sequence joins TRBV29-1 and TRBJ2-2; no definite D call. V lost 3 bases and J 9 bases, leaving 8 bases between the germline ends. Germline CDR1 and CDR2: SQVTM and ANQGSEA. This CDR3 comprises 11 residues. CDR3 residues: CSVEDSRELFF. The CDR3 DNA follows: TGCAGCGTTGAGGATAGCCGGGAGCTGTTTTTT.

This clone was recorded only once. This sequence joins TRBV2 and TRBJ2-7; 9 nucleotides agree with TRBD1. Germline CDR1 SNHLY, CDR2 FYNNEI. Trimming took 1 base from V and 1 from J; bases not matched to a gene: 5. CDR3 length: 16 amino acids. The DNA for the CDR3 is TGTGCCAGCAGTGAAGGCCCCGGGACAGGGTCCTACGAGCAGTACTTC. Protein sequence: CASSEGPGTGSYEQYF.

V and J are TRBV5-1 and TRBJ1-5; D uncertain. The CDR3 totals 13 residues. V lost 0 bases and J 4 bases, leaving 5 bases between the germline ends. CDR1 and CDR2 from the germline V gene are SGHRS and YFSETQ. The CDR3 DNA reads as TGCGCCAGCAGCTTGGACATTAATCAGCCCCAGCATTTT. Protein: CASSLDINQPQHF.

V is TRBV9 and J is TRBJ2-1; maybe TRBD2 (6 bases). The germline V gene encodes CDR1 SGDLS and CDR2 YYNGEE. Trimming removed 3 bases at V and 3 bases at J, with 13 bases between. This CDR3 is 15 amino acids long. Here the CDR3 reads CASSASGPDYNEQFF. CDR3 bases: TGTGCCAGCAGCGCCAGCGGGCCCGACTACAATGAGCAGTTCTTC.

This chain uses TRBV29-1 with TRBJ1-4; 7 nucleotides agree with TRBD1. The V segment lost 6 bases and the J segment 0 bases; nucleotides outside the gene matches: 7. CDR1 is SQVTM, CDR2 ANQGSEA, per germline. The CDR3 extends over 15 amino acids. CDR3 sequence (DNA): TGCAGCGTCTGGTTCCAGGGGGCAACTAATGAAAAACTGTTTTTT. This gives the protein CSVWFQGATNEKLFF.